These T cell receptor beta chains were read from a single sample in a study of shared clonotypes between healthy human individuals. Assay: immunoSEQ multiplex PCR; the TCRdb copy retains only in-frame clones and omits some. The sample lists hundreds of thousands of clones; about 96% were seen once. The sample was naive CD8+ T cells sorted from blood. The source of these receptors is a woman aged 30 to 39 in good health. The CDR3 runs from the conserved cysteine through the conserved F or W. D genes are given only for firm matches. Size is omitted from some rows. Given values are once, few, many or a class for expanded clones.

clone size | J gene | V gene | D gene | CDR3 DNA | CDR3 protein
NA | TRBJ2-1 | TRBV2 | NA | TGTGCCGTCCCCCTACGGGGAAGCTCCTACAATGAGCAGTTCTTC | CAVPLRGSSYNEQFF
NA | TRBJ2-2 | TRBV5-1 | NA | TGCGCCAGCAGCTCGACAGGTCCTACCGGGGAGCTGTTTTTT | CASSSTGPTGELFF
NA | TRBJ2-7 | TRBV28 | NA | TGTGCCAGCAGATCCGGACAGCCCTACGAGCAGTACTTC | CASRSGQPYEQYF
NA | TRBJ1-2 | TRBV6-1 | NA | TGTGCCAGCAGTGAGAAACCAAGCAGGGGAAATGGCTACACCTTC | CASSEKPSRGNGYTF
NA | TRBJ2-3 | TRBV5-1 | TRBD1 | TGCGCCAGCAGCCAAAGAGGACAGGACATTTTAGCAGATACGCAGTATTTT | CASSQRGQDILADTQYF
NA | TRBJ2-1 | TRBV7-6 | NA | TGTGCCAGCAGCTTGGCGGGTCGCGGGAATGAGCAGTTCTTC | CASSLAGRGNEQFF
NA | TRBJ2-7 | TRBV4-1 | NA | TGCGCCAGCAGCCAAGATGGCTCTTTTCGCGAGCAGTACTTC | CASSQDGSFREQYF
NA | TRBJ2-7 | TRBV29-1 | NA | TGCAGCGTTGAAGACGGCGGTGCCTTCTCCGAGCAGTACTTC | CSVEDGGAFSEQYF
NA | TRBJ2-1 | TRBV9 | TRBD2 | TGTGCCAGCAGCGGAGCGGGGGCGGCAGAGCAGTTCTTC | CASSGAGAAEQFF
NA | TRBJ2-7 | TRBV4-1 | NA | TGCGCCAGCAGCCAAGGACCTGCCCTCGGCGACGAGCAGTACTTC | CASSQGPALGDEQYF
NA | TRBJ2-1 | TRBV2 | TRBD2 | TGTGCCAGCAGTTTGGCTAGCGGGAGTTACAATGAGCAGTTCTTC | CASSLASGSYNEQFF
NA | TRBJ2-7 | TRBV13 | NA | TGTGCCAGCAGCCCGGGGATTTCCTACGAGCAGTACTTC | CASSPGISYEQYF
NA | TRBJ1-1 | TRBV29-1 | NA | TGCAGCGCCCAGAAGGACACTGAAGCTTTCTTT | CSAQKDTEAFF
NA | TRBJ2-7 | TRBV7-8 | NA | TGTGCCAGCAGCGAGGGCTACGAGCAGTACTTC | CASSEGYEQYF
NA | TRBJ2-5 | TRBV5-6 | NA | TGTGCCAGCAGCTTGCCGGAATTCACAGGGATAAAAACCCAGTACTTC | CASSLPEFTGIKTQYF
once | TRBJ2-2 | TRBV28 | TRBD1 | TGTGCCACCCTCACGACAGGGGGTCCCGGGGAGCTGTTTTTT | CATLTTGGPGELFF
NA | TRBJ2-2 | TRBV5-1 | TRBD1 | TGCGCCAGCAGCTCCGAGGGGGACAGGGAAGGGTACACCGGGGAGCTGTTTTTT | CASSSEGDREGYTGELFF
NA | TRBJ2-1 | TRBV27 | TRBD2 | TGTGCCAGCAGTTTGCGGGAGTCGGGTGAGCAGTTCTTC | CASSLRESGEQFF
NA | TRBJ2-1 | TRBV27 | NA | TGTGCCAGCAGTTTATGGGAAACTAGGTTGGATGAGCAGTTCTTC | CASSLWETRLDEQFF
NA | TRBJ1-2 | TRBV19 | TRBD1 | TGTGCCAGCCTGAACGGACAGGGTGATAACTATGGCTACACCTTC | CASLNGQGDNYGYTF
NA | TRBJ1-1 | TRBV2 | NA | TGTGCCAGCAGCCCAACGGGGGCGCTCACTGAAGCTTTCTTT | CASSPTGALTEAFF